This T cell receptor beta chain was captured in a study of cytotoxic CD8 clonotypes in ibrutinib-treated CLL. At the level of the study: Across samples, productive templates numbered about 240,000 and productive rearrangements reached approximately 94,000 on average.

Assay: immunoSEQ multiplex PCR; the TCRdb copy retains only in-frame clones and omits some. This repertoire shows around 150,000 clones, roughly 88% found once; its top ten account for roughly 3%. About this clone itself: Its specificity is not known.

Points from the study as a whole: Sustained-remission and progressing patients had different sampling times.

This CDR3 region has 16 residues. Germline assignment: CDR1 SGHNT and CDR2 YYREEE (reference sequence). Trimming at V came to 4 bases and at J to 1 base, leaving 11 bases not matched to a gene. The receptor was derived from a human donor with chronic lymphocytic leukemia. The input for sequencing was PBMCs, taken at disease progression, from a patient treated with ibrutinib. The chain carries TRBV5-4 and TRBJ2-7; TRBD2 aligns across 7 bases. In DNA form, the CDR3 reads TGTGCCAGCAGCCCCAAGTTGCAGCGGGGATCCTACGAGCAGTACTTC. Its protein product is CASSPKLQRGSYEQYF.